This T cell receptor beta chain was captured by sequencing in a study of blood T cell repertoires in COVID-19. About the research overall: Italy, Spain and the United States were the sources of the convalescent and acute COVID-19 samples.

From germline, CDR1 is KGHSH and CDR2 LQKENI. The CDR3 runs to 13 residues. The V gene lost 6 bases and the J gene lost 6 bases, with 12 bases spanning the gap. Profiling relied on immunoSEQ multiplex PCR, and the TCRdb table lists in-frame clones only, not all of them. This repertoire shows a few hundred thousand clones, roughly 84% found once; its top ten account for around 3.6%. This chain joins TRBV18 and TRBJ2-1; no clear D. Material: PBMCs or T cells enriched from blood (not recorded which). This TCR was sampled from a middle-aged man who had recovered from COVID-19. CDR3 coding DNA: TGTGCCAGCTCCCTCTCCCCCGGCAATGAGCAGTTCTTC. Residues: CASSLSPGNEQFF.